The 2 T cell receptor beta chains reported below all come from one sample, sequenced in a study of cytomegalovirus exposure and HLA in healthy donors. Some clones are missing from TCRdb's copy, which holds only in-frame ones; the method was immunoSEQ multiplex PCR. Of 250,000 or so clones in the sample, 85% to 90% were seen once. Source material: PBMCs. The receptors come from a man between 18 and 35 years old in good health and CMV-seronegative.

The chain couples TRBV9 to TRBJ1-2; D uncertain. The CDR3 sequence is 14 residues long. Trimming pared 0 bases from V and 8 bases from J, leaving 14 bases between. Germline CDR1 reads SGDLS; CDR2 reads YYNGEE. CDR3 nucleotides: TGTGCCAGCAGCGTAGGGGCAACGGTTGGAGGCTACACCTTC. It specifies CASSVGATVGGYTF. Drawing the rest from reference TRBV9 and TRBJ1-2, the complete variable domain is DSGVTQTPKHLITATGQRVTLRCSPRSGDLSVYWYQQSLDQGLQFLIQYYNGEERAKGNILERFSAQQFPDLHSELNLSSLELGDSALYFCASSVGATVGGYTFGSGTRLTVV.

In this sample, this clone turned up once. The CDR3 coding sequence is TGTGCCAGCAGCGTTACTAGCGGGAGCGAGCAGTACTTC. Its protein is CASSVTSGSEQYF. The chain links TRBV9 to TRBJ2-7; 11 positions match TRBD2. V lost 2 bases and J lost 6; bases outside the gene matches: 1. The germline V gene has CDR1 SGDLS and CDR2 YYNGEE. This CDR3 is built from 13 residues.